This is a list of T cell receptor beta chains from one sample in a study of shared clonotypes between healthy human individuals. Using immunoSEQ multiplex PCR, the repertoire was profiled, and TCRdb retains in-frame clones only, with some absent. In the table there are 1.4 million to 1.5 million clones, approximately 97% of which are singletons. The sequenced material came from naive CD4+ T cells sorted from blood. The receptors come from a man aged 30 to 45 in good health. The CDR3 runs from the conserved cysteine through the conserved F or W. D genes are given only for firm matches. Where a row states a size, it is once, few, many or the class of an expanded clone; other rows omit it.

abundance	j_gene	v_gene	len	d_gene	CDR3nt	CDR3aa
NA	TRBJ2-1	TRBV18	15	NA	TGTGCCAGCTCACCACCGGGACCGCAAAACAATGAGCAGTTCTTC	CASSPPGPQNNEQFF
NA	TRBJ2-3	TRBV7-7	13	NA	TGTGCCAGCTCGGAGAGATCCCCAGATACGCAGTATTTT	CASSERSPDTQYF
NA	TRBJ2-1	TRBV18	14	TRBD2	TGTGCCAGCTCATCGGGAGGGCCTTTCAATGAGCAGTTCTTC	CASSSGGPFNEQFF
once	TRBJ2-7	TRBV5-4	13	NA	TGTGCCAGCAGCTCTACAGGAGTCGACGAGCAGTACTTC	CASSSTGVDEQYF
NA	TRBJ2-7	TRBV7-8	17	TRBD1	TGTGCCAGCAGCATACGAATTCCGGGACAGGGGACCTACGAGCAGTACTTC	CASSIRIPGQGTYEQYF
NA	TRBJ2-1	TRBV9	19	NA	TGTGCCAGCAGCGTATCTACCCCCATAGGGCGAAACCTATACAATGAGCAGTTCTTC	CASSVSTPIGRNLYNEQFF
NA	TRBJ2-7	TRBV5-1	15	NA	TGCGCCAGCAGCTTGGCCGGGACTCTTAACTACGAGCAGTACTTC	CASSLAGTLNYEQYF
NA	TRBJ1-2	TRBV10-3	12	TRBD1	TGTGCCATCAGGCAAGCGGACAGGGTGTACACCTTC	CAIRQADRVYTF
NA	TRBJ1-2	TRBV19	13	TRBD1	TGTGCCAGTAAGACAGGGGAGTTGAGTGGCTACACCTTC	CASKTGELSGYTF
NA	TRBJ2-3	TRBV7-9	17	NA	TGTGCCAGCAGCTTAGGGGGGCAAGCTGTCTTGACAGATACGCAGTATTTT	CASSLGGQAVLTDTQYF
NA	TRBJ1-4	TRBV7-6	14	NA	TGTGCCAGCAGCTTAGATTACAGGGTGGAAAAACTGTTTTTT	CASSLDYRVEKLFF
NA	TRBJ2-1	TRBV5-4	14	TRBD2	TGTGCCAGCATTCGGCGGGGGGGAGACAATGAGCAGTTCTTC	CASIRRGGDNEQFF
NA	TRBJ1-4	TRBV20-1	11	NA	TGCAGTGCAGTGACAGACGAAAAACTGTTTTTT	CSAVTDEKLFF
NA	TRBJ2-7	TRBV7-9	14	NA	TGTGCCAGCAGCCCCCGAGAGCCCCCCTACGAGCAGTACTTC	CASSPREPPYEQYF
NA	TRBJ2-2	TRBV14	16	NA	TGTGCCAGCAGCCAAGGTTATAGGGTGTACACCGGGGAGCTGTTTTTT	CASSQGYRVYTGELFF
NA	TRBJ1-1	TRBV30	15	NA	TGTGCCTGGAGTTGGTGTGGACACGAGAACACTGAAGCTTTCTTT	CAWSWCGHENTEAFF
once	TRBJ2-1	TRBV5-4	14	TRBD2	TGTGCCACCCAACTAGCGGGAGGGCCAGATGAGCAGTTCTTC	CATQLAGGPDEQFF
NA	TRBJ2-1	TRBV5-1	14	NA	TGCGCCAGCAGAACCGGGACCACCTACAATGAGCAGTTCTTC	CASRTGTTYNEQFF
NA	TRBJ2-3	TRBV5-1	18	NA	TGCGCCAGCAGCTTGCAGGCAGGTCTTCGGGCTAGCACAGATACGCAGTATTTT	CASSLQAGLRASTDTQYF
NA	TRBJ2-5	TRBV29-1	16	NA	TGCAGCGTTGAAGATCTGTCACCCTCGAGGGGAGAGACCCAGTACTTC	CSVEDLSPSRGETQYF
NA	TRBJ1-2	TRBV10-3	14	NA	TGTGCCATCAGTGATTTCGTTGCTAGCTATGGCTACACCTTC	CAISDFVASYGYTF
once	TRBJ2-2	TRBV13	16	NA	TGTGCCAGCAGCCGCCTGGCGGGCACGAACACCGGGGAGCTGTTTTTT	CASSRLAGTNTGELFF
NA	TRBJ2-3	TRBV27	14	NA	TGTGCCAGCAGAACACAGGTCGACACAGATACGCAGTATTTT	CASRTQVDTDTQYF
NA	TRBJ2-5	TRBV30	15	TRBD2	TGTGCCTGGGGTAAAGGGACTAGCGGAAAAGAGACCCAGTACTTC	CAWGKGTSGKETQYF
NA	TRBJ2-7	TRBV7-6	13	NA	TGTGCCAGCAGCTTAAGCCCGGACTACGAGCAGTACTTC	CASSLSPDYEQYF
NA	TRBJ2-1	TRBV5-1	16	TRBD2	TGCGCCAGCACCACGGCAGCTAGCGGGAGCGTTATTGAGCAGTTCTTC	CASTTAASGSVIEQFF
NA	TRBJ2-3	TRBV5-8	13	NA	TGTGCCAGCAGCTCCCCGGGCACAGATACGCAGTATTTT	CASSSPGTDTQYF
NA	TRBJ2-4	TRBV29-1	15	NA	TGCAGCGTTGAAGATTGGACAGTAGCCAAAAACATTCAGTACTTC	CSVEDWTVAKNIQYF
NA	TRBJ2-1	TRBV6-6	16	TRBD2	TGTGCCAGCAAAAGGACTAGCGGGGGCTCCTACAATGAGCAGTTCTTC	CASKRTSGGSYNEQFF
NA	TRBJ1-1	TRBV11-2	14	NA	TGTGCCAGCAGCACGACAGCCCAGAACACTGAAGCTTTCTTT	CASSTTAQNTEAFF
NA	TRBJ1-2	TRBV28	16	NA	TGTGCCAGCAGTTTCCTTGGTCTGGACAGAGTCTATGGCTACACCTTC	CASSFLGLDRVYGYTF
NA	TRBJ2-4	TRBV5-1	15	TRBD1	TGCGCCAGCAGCTTTGTTGGGACAGGGGAAAACATTCAGTACTTC	CASSFVGTGENIQYF
NA	TRBJ2-2	TRBV5-1	15	NA	TGCGCCAGCAGCTTGGAGGTCAGCCTCACCGGGGAGCTGTTTTTT	CASSLEVSLTGELFF
NA	TRBJ2-1	TRBV11-2	16	NA	TGTGCCAGCAGGCGACCATTCGTCTCGGAATACAATGAGCAGTTCTTC	CASRRPFVSEYNEQFF
NA	TRBJ2-5	TRBV27	11	TRBD2	TGTGCCAGCAGTTGGGGGGGGACCCAGTACTTC	CASSWGGTQYF
NA	TRBJ1-1	TRBV6-1	15	TRBD1	TGTGCCAGCAGTTTTTCGACAGGGGTAAGCACTGAAGCTTTCTTT	CASSFSTGVSTEAFF
once	TRBJ2-1	TRBV28	14	NA	TGTGCCAGCACGCCCATCCCCTCTCACAATGAGCAGTTCTTC	CASTPIPSHNEQFF
NA	TRBJ2-1	TRBV7-9	14	TRBD2	TGTGCCAGCACCCTAGCGGGCTCCTACAATGAGCAGTTCTTC	CASTLAGSYNEQFF
NA	TRBJ2-7	TRBV13	15	TRBD2	TGTGCCAGCAGCCTGGGACTAGCGGGAGCCCACGAGCAGTACTTC	CASSLGLAGAHEQYF
NA	TRBJ1-5	TRBV6-5	15	NA	TGTGCCAGCAGAAGACAGCAGAATAGCAATCAGCCCCAGCATTTT	CASRRQQNSNQPQHF
once	TRBJ2-7	TRBV10-3	15	TRBD1	TGTGCCATCAGTGAGATGCGACAGGGGTCGAACGAGCAGTACTTC	CAISEMRQGSNEQYF
NA	TRBJ2-1	TRBV5-1	15	NA	TGCGCCAGCAGCTTGGGTGGAGGCACGGTGAATGAGCAGTTCTTC	CASSLGGGTVNEQFF
once	TRBJ2-7	TRBV29-1	13	NA	TGCAGCGTTACCGGGAGATTCTCCTACGAGCAGTACTTC	CSVTGRFSYEQYF
NA	TRBJ1-1	TRBV9	15	TRBD1	TGTGCCAGCATCTCTTGGACAGGGGAGAACACTGAAGCTTTCTTT	CASISWTGENTEAFF
NA	TRBJ2-1	TRBV5-1	16	TRBD2	TGCGCCAGCAGCATATATAGCGGGAGGGGGTCCAATGAGCAGTTCTTC	CASSIYSGRGSNEQFF
NA	TRBJ2-3	TRBV5-1	15	TRBD1	TGCGCCAGCAGCTTTGGGACAGGGGGCACAGATACGCAGTATTTT	CASSFGTGGTDTQYF
NA	TRBJ2-1	TRBV28	16	NA	TGTGCCAGCACCTTAGGGGGAATGGGAATTCGTGATGAGCAGTTCTTC	CASTLGGMGIRDEQFF
NA	TRBJ1-4	TRBV25-1	13	NA	TGTGCCAGCAGGGGGCAGGTCTCCGAAAAACTGTTTTTT	CASRGQVSEKLFF
NA	TRBJ2-5	TRBV5-4	16	TRBD2	TGTGCCAGCAGCTTGTTAGCGGGAGTGTTCCCAGAGACCCAGTACTTC	CASSLLAGVFPETQYF
NA	TRBJ2-3	TRBV6-1	14	NA	TGTGCCAGCAGTGAGCGGGGCATCACAGATACGCAGTATTTT	CASSERGITDTQYF
NA	TRBJ2-3	TRBV7-6	16	TRBD2	TGTGCCAGCAGCTTAGCTAGCGGGAGGGGAAGGGATACGCAGTATTTT	CASSLASGRGRDTQYF
NA	TRBJ2-7	TRBV10-1	17	TRBD1	TGCGCCAGCAGTGGACGAAACCGGGACAGGGGATCCTACGAGCAGTACTTC	CASSGRNRDRGSYEQYF
NA	TRBJ2-5	TRBV27	13	TRBD2	TGTGCCAGCAGTGGACTAGCGGAAGAGACCCAGTACTTC	CASSGLAEETQYF
NA	TRBJ1-1	TRBV30	13	NA	TGTGCCTGGGGGCGAGAGGGGAGCACTGAAGCTTTCTTT	CAWGREGSTEAFF